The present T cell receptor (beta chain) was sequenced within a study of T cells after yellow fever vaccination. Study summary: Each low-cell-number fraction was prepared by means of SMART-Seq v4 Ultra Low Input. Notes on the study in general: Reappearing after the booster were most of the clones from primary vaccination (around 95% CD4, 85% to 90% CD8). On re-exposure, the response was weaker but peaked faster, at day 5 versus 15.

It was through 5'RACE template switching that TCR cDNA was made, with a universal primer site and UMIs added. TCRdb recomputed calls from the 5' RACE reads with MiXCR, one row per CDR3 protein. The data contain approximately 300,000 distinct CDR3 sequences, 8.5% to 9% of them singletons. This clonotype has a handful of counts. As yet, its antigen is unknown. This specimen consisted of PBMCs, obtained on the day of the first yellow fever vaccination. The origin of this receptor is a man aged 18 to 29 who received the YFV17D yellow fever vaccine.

This CDR3 reads CASSLQGAASWQPQHF. CDR3 bases: TGTGCCAGCAGCCTACAGGGGGCTGCCTCTTGGCAGCCCCAGCATTTT. The chain has TRBV12-3 or TRBV12-4 and TRBJ1-5; 9 nucleotides align to TRBD1. The CDR3 consists of 16 residues. V lost 6 bases and J lost 7; bases outside the gene matches: 13.